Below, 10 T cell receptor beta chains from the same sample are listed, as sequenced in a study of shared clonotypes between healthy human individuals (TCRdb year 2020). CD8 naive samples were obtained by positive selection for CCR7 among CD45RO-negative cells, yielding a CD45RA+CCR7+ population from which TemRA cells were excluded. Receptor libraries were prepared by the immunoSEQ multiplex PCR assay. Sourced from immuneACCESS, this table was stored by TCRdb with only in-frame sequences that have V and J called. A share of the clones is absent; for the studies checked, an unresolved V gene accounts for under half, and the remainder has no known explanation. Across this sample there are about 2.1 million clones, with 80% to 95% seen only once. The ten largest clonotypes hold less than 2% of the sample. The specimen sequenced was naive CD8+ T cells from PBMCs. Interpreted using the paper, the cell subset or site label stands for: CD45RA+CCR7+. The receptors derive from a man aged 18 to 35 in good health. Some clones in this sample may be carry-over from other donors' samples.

The CDR3 sequence: CASSPQAGGASEQYF. The DNA of the CDR3 is TGTGCCAGCAGCCCACAGGCAGGGGGCGCGTCCGAGCAGTACTTC. This rearrangement joins TRBV4-2 to TRBJ2-7; 8 nucleotides agree with TRBD1. Trimming removed 4 bases from V and 6 bases from J; junction bases left unmatched: 11. The CDR3 runs 15 residues. Germline assignment: CDR1 LGHNA and CDR2 YNFKEQ.

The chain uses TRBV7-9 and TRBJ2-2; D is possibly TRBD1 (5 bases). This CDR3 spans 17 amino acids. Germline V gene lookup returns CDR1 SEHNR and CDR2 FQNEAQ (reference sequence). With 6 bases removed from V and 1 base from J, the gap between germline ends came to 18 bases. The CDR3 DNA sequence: TGTGCCAGCAGGTTAAACAAGGGGCTTCAGAACACCGGGGAGCTGTTTTTT. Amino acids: CASRLNKGLQNTGELFF. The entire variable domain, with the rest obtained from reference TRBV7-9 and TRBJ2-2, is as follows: DTGVSQNPRHKITKRGQNVTFRCDPISEHNRLYWYRQTLGQGPEFLTYFQNEAQLEKSRLLSDRFSAERPKGSFSTLEIQRTEQGDSAMYLCASRLNKGLQNTGELFFGEGSRLTVL.

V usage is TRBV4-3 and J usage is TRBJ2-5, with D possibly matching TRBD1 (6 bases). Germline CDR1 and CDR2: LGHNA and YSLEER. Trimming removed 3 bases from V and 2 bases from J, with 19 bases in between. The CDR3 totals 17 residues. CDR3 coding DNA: TGCGCCAGCAGCCACCGTGGGGGCACAGACCTACAAGAGACCCAGTACTTC. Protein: CASSHRGGTDLQETQYF.

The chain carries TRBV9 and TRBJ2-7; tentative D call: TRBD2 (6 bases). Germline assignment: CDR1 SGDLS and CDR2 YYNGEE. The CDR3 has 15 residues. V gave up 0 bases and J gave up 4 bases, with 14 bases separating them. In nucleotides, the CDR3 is TGTGCCAGCAGCGTAGACGCGGGGAGAGTATACGAGCAGTACTTC. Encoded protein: CASSVDAGRVYEQYF. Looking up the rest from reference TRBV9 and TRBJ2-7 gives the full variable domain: DSGVTQTPKHLITATGQRVTLRCSPRSGDLSVYWYQQSLDQGLQFLIQYYNGEERAKGNILERFSAQQFPDLHSELNLSSLELGDSALYFCASSVDAGRVYEQYFGPGTRLTVT.

The CDR3 sequence is CASSLYWTSGRAEQYF. Here the CDR3 DNA reads TGTGCCAGCAGTTTATATTGGACTAGCGGGAGGGCCGAGCAGTACTTC. The chain joins TRBV28 to TRBJ2-7; 15 positions match TRBD2. J was trimmed by 6 bases and V by 1 base; bases with no gene match: 4. CDR3 length: 16 residues. CDR1 and CDR2 (germline): MDHEN, SYDVKM.

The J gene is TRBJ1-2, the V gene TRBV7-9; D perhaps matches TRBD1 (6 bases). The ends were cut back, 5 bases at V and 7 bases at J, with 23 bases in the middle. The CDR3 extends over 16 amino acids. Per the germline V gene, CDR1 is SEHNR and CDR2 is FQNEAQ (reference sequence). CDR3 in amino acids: CASSPTQAGVNGGYTF. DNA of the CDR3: TGTGCCAGCAGCCCAACCCAGGCAGGGGTTAACGGTGGCTACACCTTC.

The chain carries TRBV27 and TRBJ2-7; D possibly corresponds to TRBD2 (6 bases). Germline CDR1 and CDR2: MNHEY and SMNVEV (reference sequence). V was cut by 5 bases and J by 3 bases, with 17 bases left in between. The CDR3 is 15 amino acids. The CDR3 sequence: CASSPRSSGSYEQYF. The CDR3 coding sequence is TGTGCCAGCAGTCCGCGTAGTAGCGGCAGCTACGAGCAGTACTTC.

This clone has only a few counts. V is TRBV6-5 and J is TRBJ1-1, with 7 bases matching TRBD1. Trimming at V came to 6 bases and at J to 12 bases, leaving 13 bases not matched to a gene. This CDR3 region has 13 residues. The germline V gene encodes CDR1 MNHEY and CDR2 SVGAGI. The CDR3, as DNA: TGTGCCAGCAGCGACAGGGATGGGATAGAACCTTTCTTT. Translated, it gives CASSDRDGIEPFF.

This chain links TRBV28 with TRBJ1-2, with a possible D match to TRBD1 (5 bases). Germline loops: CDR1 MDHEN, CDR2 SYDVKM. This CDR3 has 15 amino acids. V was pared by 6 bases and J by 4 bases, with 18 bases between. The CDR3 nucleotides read TGTGCCAGCAGCCCGGGACTCCGGAGCCCCTATGGCTACACCTTC. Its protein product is CASSPGLRSPYGYTF.

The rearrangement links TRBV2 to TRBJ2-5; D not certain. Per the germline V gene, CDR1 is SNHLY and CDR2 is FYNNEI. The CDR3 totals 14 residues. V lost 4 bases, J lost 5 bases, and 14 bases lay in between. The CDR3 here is CASSVRTLYETQYF. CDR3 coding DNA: TGTGCCAGCAGTGTTAGGACCTTATACGAGACCCAGTACTTC.